A selection of T cell receptor beta chains follows, all from one sample in a study of blood T cell repertoires in COVID-19. Method: immunoSEQ multiplex PCR; TCRdb's copy keeps in-frame clones and lacks some. The sample shows just under 350,000 clones, about 90% of them seen only once. Sequenced sample: peripheral blood. The source of these receptors is a woman aged 18-29 years who had recovered from COVID-19. The CDR3 runs from the conserved cysteine through the conserved F or W. The D gene is left open where the match is weak. Size is omitted from some rows. Given values are once, few, many or a class for expanded clones.

J,D,V,size,DNA,CDR3
TRBJ2-3,-,TRBV29-1,-,TGCAGCGTTGACGGACAGACAGATACGCAGTATTTT,CSVDGQTDTQYF
TRBJ2-1,TRBD2,TRBV27,-,TGTGCCAGCCAGCGGGATTCCTACAATGAGCAGTTCTTC,CASQRDSYNEQFF
TRBJ2-3,TRBD1,TRBV7-8,-,TGTGCCAGCAGCTTATTCTCGACAGGGACCCCCACAGATACGCAGTATTTT,CASSLFSTGTPTDTQYF
TRBJ1-2,-,TRBV5-5,-,TGTGCCAGCATCCAAGACCCCAGGGTCTATGGCTACACCTTC,CASIQDPRVYGYTF
TRBJ1-2,-,TRBV30,-,TGTGCTGGGGGGGCACATACAGATGGCTACACCTTC,CAGGAHTDGYTF
TRBJ2-2,-,TRBV19,once,TGTGCCAGTAGTGGGCAGATTAACACCGGGGAGCTGTTTTTT,CASSGQINTGELFF
TRBJ1-5,-,TRBV19,-,TGTGCCAGTAGTATAGGGCAGTCCAATCAGCCCCAGCATTTT,CASSIGQSNQPQHF
TRBJ1-6,TRBD1,TRBV5-1,-,TGCGCCAGCAGCTTGGGACAGGGGACTTCACCCCTCCACTTT,CASSLGQGTSPLHF
TRBJ1-5,TRBD1,TRBV20-1,-,TGCAGTGCTAGTCATGGGAGGACAGGGGACAATCAGCCCCAGCATTTT,CSASHGRTGDNQPQHF
TRBJ1-5,-,TRBV7-2,-,TGTGCCAGCAGCTTAGGGCCATATAGCAATCAGCCCCAGCATTTT,CASSLGPYSNQPQHF
TRBJ2-5,-,TRBV27,-,TGTGCCAGCAGTTTACACGGGAGCCAAGAGACCCAGTACTTC,CASSLHGSQETQYF
TRBJ2-3,-,TRBV5-1,-,TGCGCCAGCACTCCAAGGCCGGGGAAGGTTCAAGATACGCAGTATTTT,CASTPRPGKVQDTQYF
TRBJ2-2,-,TRBV5-8,-,TGTGCCAGCAGCCGGAGCGGAGGGCCGAGCACCGGGGAGCTGTTTTTT,CASSRSGGPSTGELFF
TRBJ1-5,-,TRBV7-2,-,TGTGCCAGCAGCTTCGAAGGGGGAGGCAATCAGCCCCAGCATTTT,CASSFEGGGNQPQHF
TRBJ1-2,-,TRBV18,-,TGTGCCAGCTCACCCCCCGGGTCGGGAGGCTACACCTTC,CASSPPGSGGYTF
TRBJ1-3,-,TRBV2,-,TGTGCCAGCAGTGAAATATCTGGAGTGAACACCATATATTTT,CASSEISGVNTIYF
TRBJ2-1,TRBD2,TRBV12-5,-,TGTGCTAGTGGGGTCACTAGCGGGAATTGGGATGAGCAGTTCTTC,CASGVTSGNWDEQFF
TRBJ2-2,-,TRBV6-2/TRBV6-3,-,TGTGCCAGCAGTTACCCGCTGGCCTCCGGGGAGCTGTTTTTT,CASSYPLASGELFF
TRBJ1-2,-,TRBV6-6,-,TGTGCCAGCAGTTACTCGATTGAACAGAACTATGGCTACACCTTC,CASSYSIEQNYGYTF
TRBJ1-1,-,TRBV18,-,TGTGCCAGCTCACCGAGGGTCATGAACACTGAAGCTTTCTTT,CASSPRVMNTEAFF
TRBJ1-3,-,TRBV27,-,TGTGCCAGCTCAGGGTTATCTGGAAACACCATATATTTT,CASSGLSGNTIYF
TRBJ2-6,-,TRBV19,-,TGTGCCAGCCTTCAGTTTGGGGCCAACGTCCTGACTTTC,CASLQFGANVLTF
TRBJ2-1,TRBD2,TRBV5-1,-,TGCGCCAGCAGCCCGGATTCGGGAGGGGGGCTCTTC,CASSPDSGGGLF
TRBJ2-3,-,TRBV2,-,TGTGCCAGCACCATGATGTCAGGGGTCACAGATACGCAGTATTTT,CASTMMSGVTDTQYF
TRBJ1-6,TRBD1,TRBV19,-,TGTGCCAGTAGTAGGGACAGATATAATTCACCCCTCCACTTT,CASSRDRYNSPLHF
TRBJ2-2,TRBD1,TRBV6-2/TRBV6-3,-,TGTGCCAGCAGTTTCGGGACAGGGTTCGGGGAGCTGTTTTTT,CASSFGTGFGELFF
TRBJ2-2,-,TRBV5-1,once,TGCGCCAGCAGCCACCCGGGGGTGGACACCGGGGAGCTGTTTTTT,CASSHPGVDTGELFF
TRBJ1-5,TRBD1,TRBV24-1,-,TGTGCCACCAGTGTCCGGGACAGTCATCAGCCCCAGCATTTT,CATSVRDSHQPQHF
TRBJ2-1,TRBD1,TRBV14,-,TGTGCCAGCAGCCTAACCTGGACAGGGAATTTCGACAATGAGCAGTTCTTC,CASSLTWTGNFDNEQFF
TRBJ2-2,-,TRBV19,-,TGTGCCAGTAGTGCACTAGGGCGACCCGCCGGGGAGCTGTTTTTT,CASSALGRPAGELFF
TRBJ1-1,-,TRBV5-6,-,TGTGCCAGCAGGGTGCGGGAGGACACTGAAGCTTTCTTT,CASRVREDTEAFF
TRBJ2-5,-,TRBV28,-,TGTGCCAGCAGTTTTTTCTTTGCCTTGGGCGACCAAGAGACCCAGTACTTC,CASSFFFALGDQETQYF
TRBJ2-2,TRBD2,TRBV18,-,TGTGCCAGCTCACCTGGACTAGCCAAGGTTGACGGGGAGCTGTTTTTT,CASSPGLAKVDGELFF
TRBJ1-1,-,TRBV30,once,TGTGCCTGGAGTGTACACATGAACACTGAAGCTTTCTTT,CAWSVHMNTEAFF
TRBJ2-3,-,TRBV9,-,TGTGCCAGCAGCGTACCTAGCACAGATACGCAGTATTTT,CASSVPSTDTQYF
TRBJ1-2,-,TRBV5-6,once,TGTGCCAGCAGCTTGACGTCAGGGGACGGCTACACCTTC,CASSLTSGDGYTF
TRBJ1-6,-,TRBV7-2,-,TGTGCCAGCAGCTTCCGTCTACCCTCCTATAATTCACCCCTCCACTTT,CASSFRLPSYNSPLHF
TRBJ2-3,-,TRBV14,-,TGTGCCAGCAGCCAAGGGAGACTTTCATTCGGCACAGATACGCAGTATTTT,CASSQGRLSFGTDTQYF
TRBJ1-1,TRBD1,TRBV24-1,-,TGTGCCACCAGTGACCATACAGGGGGCGGCGTGACTTTCTTT,CATSDHTGGGVTFF
TRBJ2-1,-,TRBV10-2,-,TGCGCCAGCAGTGATTGGGGCGCGTCTGACAATGAGCAGTTCTTC,CASSDWGASDNEQFF
TRBJ2-1,-,TRBV7-2,-,TGTGCCAGCAGCTTAGCCCAGGGTGCACGGTACAATGAGCAGTTCTTC,CASSLAQGARYNEQFF
TRBJ1-4,TRBD1,TRBV19,-,TGTGCCAGTAGTAGTCCGGCCCAGGGGGATGAAAAACTGTTTTTT,CASSSPAQGDEKLFF
TRBJ1-1,-,TRBV7-9,-,TGTGCCAGCAGCCCTATGAACACTGAAGCTTTCTTT,CASSPMNTEAFF
TRBJ1-1,TRBD1,TRBV19,-,TGTGCCAGTAGTATTGGGACAGGTCTCATGAACACTGAAGCTTTCTTT,CASSIGTGLMNTEAFF
TRBJ2-1,TRBD1,TRBV18,-,TGTGCCAGCCATGACAGGGACCACAATGAGCAGTTCTTC,CASHDRDHNEQFF
TRBJ1-6,TRBD1,TRBV27,-,TGTGCCAGCAGTTTAGACAGGGGATATTCACCCCTCCACTTT,CASSLDRGYSPLHF
TRBJ2-2,TRBD2,TRBV6-2/TRBV6-3,-,TGTGCCAGCAGTTACTCGGGCGGACTAGCGGCGAACACCGGGGAGCTGTTTTTT,CASSYSGGLAANTGELFF
TRBJ1-2,-,TRBV9,-,TGTGCCAGCAGCGCACTCCCCGCGGGGGCAGGCTATGGCTACACCTTC,CASSALPAGAGYGYTF
TRBJ2-1,-,TRBV6-2/TRBV6-3,-,TGTGCCAGCAGTTACTCTTTCGGTTCTAGCTCCTACAATGAGCAGTTCTTC,CASSYSFGSSSYNEQFF
TRBJ2-3,TRBD2,TRBV6-1,-,TGTGCCAGCAGTGAAAGGCGGGGGGGCACAGATACGCAGTATTTT,CASSERRGGTDTQYF
TRBJ2-5,-,TRBV5-1,-,TGCGCCAGCAGCTTGGTAGCCAGCCAAGAGACCCAGTACTTC,CASSLVASQETQYF
TRBJ2-1,TRBD1,TRBV27,once,TGTGCCAGCAGGGCGTCCGGGACAGGGATTGAGCAGTTCTTC,CASRASGTGIEQFF
TRBJ2-6,-,TRBV30,-,TGTGCCTGGGAGAAGGACAGCCACTTCTCTGGGGCCAACGTCCTGACTTTC,CAWEKDSHFSGANVLTF